This T cell receptor (beta chain) was obtained from a study of read filtering for tumor transcriptome and immune sequencing. Study context: Among patients, 17 to 20 were male and 15 or so female, aged 47 to 80 (mean roughly 63). Roughly 8 patients were R-ISS I, 16 were R-ISS II, about seven were R-ISS III.

This library used approximately 370 ng RNA and molecular barcoded adaptors spanning alpha/delta and beta/gamma chains. MiXCR, applied by TCRdb to the reads, yields one record per CDR3 protein. The repertoire holds about 5,500 distinct CDR3 sequences, with roughly 22% as singletons. Points on this clonotype: At one end the junction does not follow the germline gene, possibly because of a read error.

The germline CDR1 and CDR2 sequences are SGDLS and YYNGEE. The CDR3 has 12 amino acids. Sequences were obtained from a population of CD138-negative cells sorted from bone marrow. This sequence joins TRBV9 and TRBJ2-7; D may match TRBD1 or TRBD2 (5 bases each). The receptor was derived from a donor aged 40 or over with multiple myeloma. In DNA form, the CDR3 reads TGTGCCAGCAGCTGGGACGGCTGCGAGCAGTGCTTC. Amino acid sequence: CASSWDGCEQCF. The full variable domain, completed using reference TRBV9 and TRBJ2-7, is DSGVTQTPKHLITATGQRVTLRCSPRSGDLSVYWYQQSLDQGLQFLIQYYNGEERAKGNILERFSAQQFPDLHSELNLSSLELGDSALYFCASSWDGCEQCFGPGTRLTVT.